This T cell receptor beta chain was identified in a study of blood T cell repertoires in COVID-19. Original handling: From reference gene primer amplification, estimates of nucleated cell counts were derived. TCRdb's table, derived via immunoSEQ multiplex PCR, lists solely in-frame clones and lacks some. V and J calls and clone size are given by that table; D and trimming were obtained from the DNA. The profile shows 210,000 or so clones, approximately 89% of them singletons. This clone was detected only once. V lost 3 bases, J lost 0 bases, and 5 bases stayed unmatched. Germline CDR1 KGHSH, CDR2 LQKENI. The length of the CDR3 is 16 residues.

This clonotype was sampled from a woman aged 40-49 years with acute or convalescent COVID-19. The sequenced sample consisted of peripheral blood. The V and J genes are TRBV18 and TRBJ1-2, with 9 bases matching TRBD1. The CDR3 protein is CASSPRTGVANYGYTF. DNA of the CDR3: TGTGCCAGCTCACCTCGGACAGGGGTAGCTAACTATGGCTACACCTTC.